Presented here are 8 T cell receptor beta chains from one specimen sequenced in a study of PD-L1 blockade in urothelial cancer. The time point: peripheral blood 6 weeks after treatment start. The protocol was immunoSEQ multiplex PCR, while the TCRdb copy is restricted to in-frame clones and leaves out a portion. Seen here are around 38,000 clones, less than 90% observed once, and the top ten hold roughly 24%. The sample was PBMCs, taken around atezolizumab (anti-PD-L1) treatment. These receptors were collected from a man in his sixties with urothelial cancer.

V usage is TRBV7-2 and J usage is TRBJ1-3, with TRBD1 as a possible D gene (6 bases). The CDR3 loop spans 16 amino acids. The germline CDR1 and CDR2 sequences are SGHTA and FQGNSA. The ends were cut back, 1 base at V and 9 bases at J, with 19 bases in the middle. CDR3 nucleotide sequence: TGTGCCAGCAGCTTAGGGGTTCGGGGGGCGCCTTTCACCATATATTTT. As protein: CASSLGVRGAPFTIYF.

The V and J genes are TRBV10-1 and TRBJ1-2; D gene uncertain. CDR3 size: 15 residues. With 5 bases removed from V and 2 bases from J, the gap between germline ends came to 15 bases. Germline CDR1 WNHNN, CDR2 SYGVQD (reference sequence). In DNA form, the CDR3 reads TGCGCCAGCAGTTACGCCGGGTTCCCGAACTATGGCTACACCTTC. Translation gives CASSYAGFPNYGYTF.

This sequence joins TRBV5-1 and TRBJ2-3; 8 bases align to TRBD2. Germline CDR1 reads SGHRS; CDR2 reads YFSETQ. The CDR3 is 16 residues long. Trimming at V came to 4 bases and at J to 2 bases, leaving 9 bases not matched to a gene. The CDR3 DNA reads as TGCGCCAGCAGCGGGGCGGGACTAGGACTCACAGATACGCAGTATTTT. This sequence encodes CASSGAGLGLTDTQYF.

The chain joins TRBV6-5 to TRBJ2-7; D unclear. V lost 0 bases, J lost 4 bases, and 16 bases lay in between. The CDR3 is 16 amino acids. Germline V CDR1 and CDR2: MNHEY, SVGAGI. The CDR3: CASSYSVLPPKYEQYF. CDR3 DNA: TGTGCCAGCAGTTACTCTGTCCTCCCTCCTAAATACGAGCAGTACTTC.

The chain recombines TRBV4-1 with TRBJ1-2; D is perhaps TRBD1 (5 bases). V was cut by 2 bases and J by 8 bases, with 15 bases left in between. CDR1 is MGHRA, CDR2 YSYEKL, per germline. The CDR3 extends over 14 amino acids. DNA for the CDR3: TGCGCCAGCAGCCAAACGGGACTCCTGCTCGGCTACACCTTC. This gives the protein CASSQTGLLLGYTF.

The chain uses TRBV7-6 and TRBJ2-1; 9 positions agree with TRBD2. This CDR3 has 17 amino acids. Unmatched junction bases numbered 8, after V lost 5 bases and J lost 0 bases. Germline V gene lookup returns CDR1 SGHVS and CDR2 FNYEAQ. The CDR3 sequence is CASSPPSGTSSYNEQFF. CDR3 nucleotides: TGTGCCAGCAGCCCACCTAGCGGGACGAGCTCCTACAATGAGCAGTTCTTC.

The chain employs TRBV6-1 and TRBJ2-1, with D perhaps TRBD2 (6 bases). The CDR3 extends over 13 amino acids. With 4 bases removed from V and 9 bases from J, the gap between germline ends came to 13 bases. The germline V gene has CDR1 MNHNS and CDR2 SASEGT. DNA for the CDR3: TGTGCCAGCAGTGCCAAGACTAGTCTTGAGCAGTTCTTC. This codes for CASSAKTSLEQFF.

The chain links TRBV9 to TRBJ2-1; 14 positions agree with TRBD2. This CDR3 contains 16 residues. CDR1 is SGDLS, CDR2 YYNGEE, per germline. Unmatched junction bases numbered 8, after V lost 4 bases and J lost 8 bases. The CDR3 reads CASSIRLAGGPHEQFF. The CDR3 region has the DNA TGTGCCAGCAGCATCAGACTAGCGGGGGGGCCCCATGAGCAGTTCTTC.